This passage covers 21 T cell receptor beta chains from one sample sequenced in a study of long-term antiretroviral therapy in people with HIV. Researchers ran immunoSEQ v3.0 at survey level. Clones were sequenced by immunoSEQ multiplex PCR, and TCRdb holds only the in-frame ones, with some missing. The sample yields around 13,000 clones, 80% seen once. Sequencing was performed on unsorted PBMCs, taken 3.2 years before starting antiretroviral therapy. The receptors stem from a man aged 35 to 55 with HIV.

This clone was seen more than once but under ten times. This chain links TRBV7-8 with TRBJ2-6; TRBD1 might be the D (5 bases). V lost 4 bases, J lost 1 base, and 8 bases lay in between. The CDR3 contains 15 residues. CDR1 is SGHVS, CDR2 FQNEAQ, per germline. DNA of the CDR3: TGTGCCAGCAGCTCACAGGAGTCTGGGGCCAACGTCCTGACTTTC. Translation gives CASSSQESGANVLTF.

This clone is classed as medium-sized (0.01 to 0.1%). The chain has TRBV10-2 and TRBJ2-7; 8 bases map to TRBD1. The CDR3 runs 14 residues. The germline V gene encodes CDR1 WSHSY and CDR2 SAAADI. V shed 7 bases, J shed 0 bases, and the junction held 5 bases outside the gene matches. The CDR3 is CASTMTGASYEQYF. CDR3 sequence (DNA): TGCGCCAGCACCATGACAGGGGCCTCCTACGAGCAGTACTTC.

The CDR3 is CASGPGRDPANYGYTF. In DNA form, the CDR3 reads TGCGCCAGCGGGCCGGGGAGGGACCCAGCTAACTATGGCTACACCTTC. V and J are TRBV10-2 and TRBJ1-2, with a possible D match to TRBD1 (5 bases). The germline V and J ends were trimmed by 8 bases and 0 bases, with 19 bases remaining between them. Germline V lookup: CDR1 WSHSY, CDR2 SAAADI. The CDR3 is 16 residues long.

In DNA form, the CDR3 reads TGTGCCACCAGCAGAGCTATGGACGGCACTGAAGCTTTCTTT. It codes for CATSRAMDGTEAFF. The V gene is TRBV15, the J gene TRBJ1-1; D is uncertain. V lost 1 base to trimming and J lost 4 bases, with 10 bases between them. The CDR3 contains 14 residues. Looked up from germline, CDR1 is LNHNV and CDR2 is YYDKDF (reference sequence).

This clone is large in the sample. The chain is built from TRBV21-1 and TRBJ1-2. TRBV21-1 represents a pseudogene. The length of the CDR3 is 15 residues. The CDR3 bases are TGTGCCAGCAGCAAAGAAGGAAGAAGCCTCTATGGCTACACCTTC. Protein sequence: CASSKEGRSLYGYTF.

This sequence joins TRBV21-1 and TRBJ1-3; no check of the table's D call, TRBD1, against the DNA was made. TRBV21-1 is marked as a pseudogene. The CDR3 extends over 17 amino acids. CDR3 sequence: CASSKEGLGRSGNTIYF. The CDR3 nucleotides read TGTGCCAGCAGCAAAGAAGGTCTGGGCCGCTCTGGAAACACCATATATTTT.

The sample holds a few counts of this clone. V usage is TRBV2 and J usage is TRBJ1-5; D remains unclear. CDR1 and CDR2 from the germline V gene are SNHLY and FYNNEI. V dropped 5 bases and J dropped 6 bases, with 14 bases sitting between them. The CDR3 is 14 residues long. In DNA, the CDR3 is TGTGCCAGCAGTTCAAGGGCTCTTGGTCAGCCCCAGCATTTT. This translates into CASSSRALGQPQHF.

V usage is TRBV11-3 and J usage is TRBJ2-1, with 8 nucleotides matching TRBD2. J gave up 13 bases and V 4 bases, and 15 bases lay outside the gene matches. This CDR3 spans 15 amino acids. Germline values: CDR1 SGHNT, CDR2 YENEEA. This chain's CDR3 is CASSSGGAGAPGQFF. DNA of the CDR3: TGTGCCAGCAGCTCTGGGGGAGCGGGGGCCCCCGGCCAGTTCTTC.

Concerning this clone itself: One end of the junction varies from germline; a read error may be responsible. The V gene is TRBV11-2, the J gene TRBJ1-1, with TRBD1 identical over 9 bases. The CDR3 spans 15 residues. Germline V lookup: CDR1 SGHAT, CDR2 FQNNGV. CDR3 in amino acids: CASNLQGARDTEAFF. The CDR3 nucleotides are TGTGCCAGCAACTTACAGGGGGCTCGGGACACTGAAGCTTTCTTT.

V and J are TRBV11-2 and TRBJ1-2; TRBD1 matches 7 bases. With 0 bases clipped from V and 7 bases from J, the junction kept 11 bases outside the gene matches. This CDR3 has 16 amino acids. Per the germline V gene, CDR1 is SGHAT and CDR2 is FQNNGV. The CDR3 here is CASSLDWGHPGGGYTF. CDR3 DNA: TGTGCCAGCAGCTTAGATTGGGGACACCCAGGGGGTGGCTACACCTTC. The full variable domain, with the rest looked up from reference TRBV11-2 and TRBJ1-2, is EAGVAQSPRYKIIEKRQSVAFWCNPISGHATLYWYQQILGQGPKLLIQFQNNGVVDDSQLPKDRFSAERLKGVDSTLKIQPAKLEDSAVYLCASSLDWGHPGGGYTFGSGTRLTVV.

J is TRBJ2-1 and V is TRBV11-2; the D is unclear. Germline CDR1 is SGHAT and CDR2 is FQNNGV. CDR3 size: 12 residues. The germline V and J ends were trimmed by 5 bases and 7 bases, with 9 bases remaining between them. The CDR3 region is CASSPDRNEQFF. DNA for the CDR3: TGTGCCAGCAGCCCGGACCGGAATGAGCAGTTCTTC.

This clone was picked up a small number of times. This chain connects TRBV6-4 to TRBJ2-2, with 10 nucleotides matching TRBD1. CDR1 and CDR2 from the germline V gene are MRHNA and SNTAGT. Trimming cost V 7 bases and J 1 base; bases outside gene matches: 3. The CDR3 covers 15 residues. The CDR3, as DNA: TGTGCCAGCACGAGGGACAGGGGGAACACCGGGGAGCTGTTTTTT. This encodes CASTRDRGNTGELFF.

This rearrangement joins TRBV6-1 to TRBJ1-2; D is possibly TRBD1 (6 bases). The V end lost 6 bases, the J end lost 6 bases, and 17 bases lay between the germline ends. Germline V CDR1 and CDR2: MNHNS, SASEGT. This CDR3 is 14 amino acids long. CDR3 in amino acids: CASRTGGTRDGYTF. CDR3 nucleotides: TGTGCCAGCAGGACAGGAGGGACCAGGGATGGCTACACCTTC.

This clone was recorded a few times. The chain employs TRBV25-1 and TRBJ1-1, with 7 bases fitting TRBD1. CDR3 length equals 17 residues. Germline loops: CDR1 MGHDK, CDR2 SYGVNS. V gave up 4 bases and J gave up 0 bases; unmatched junction bases: 11. CDR3 nucleotide sequence: TGTGCCAGCAGTGCCACTGAGACAGGGTGGCTGAACACTGAAGCTTTCTTT. As protein: CASSATETGWLNTEAFF.

The chain is built from TRBV19 and TRBJ1-6; D not resolved. V lost 4 bases, J lost 9 bases, and 16 bases lay in between. The CDR3 has 15 residues. Germline-derived CDR1 and CDR2 are LNHDA and SQIVND (reference sequence). Here the CDR3 DNA reads TGTGCCAGTAGTAGGGGTTCGGGAGGTTCTTCACCCCTCCACTTT. Protein product: CASSRGSGGSSPLHF.

This sequence joins TRBV20-1 and TRBJ2-7; D is ambiguous. The germline V and J ends were trimmed by 6 bases and 3 bases, with 9 bases remaining between them. The germline CDR1 and CDR2 sequences are DFQATT and SNEGSKA (reference sequence). The length of the CDR3 is 11 residues. CDR3 sequence reads: CSADSDYEQYF. CDR3 coding DNA: TGCAGTGCGGATTCGGACTACGAGCAGTACTTC.

CDR3 DNA sequence: TGTGCCATCAGCCCTTCAGGGCAAAATAATTCACCCCTCCACTTT. This codes for CAISPSGQNNSPLHF. The V call is TRBV10-3, the J call TRBJ1-6, with a possible D match to TRBD1 (5 bases). Trimming took off 6 bases at V and 5 bases at J, with 14 bases between the two ends. The CDR3 runs to 15 residues. Germline assignment: CDR1 ENHRY and CDR2 SYGVKD.

The V call is TRBV10-2, the J call TRBJ2-3, with D perhaps given as TRBD1 or TRBD2 (6 bases each). The CDR3 spans 15 residues. V lost 3 bases, J lost 0 bases, and 10 bases lay in between. Germline assignment: CDR1 WSHSY and CDR2 SAAADI. CDR3: CASSEGGPSTDTQYF. The CDR3 DNA reads TGCGCCAGCAGTGAAGGGGGGCCTAGCACAGATACGCAGTATTTT.

The chain links TRBV7-8 to TRBJ1-2; D not certain. The CDR3 contains 14 residues. Trimming took off 5 bases at V and 8 bases at J, with 18 bases between the two ends. In germline, CDR1 is SGHVS, CDR2 FQNEAQ. The CDR3 DNA reads as TGTGCCAGCAGCCCCGAATCTGGGCGGTACGGCTACACCTTC. Translated: CASSPESGRYGYTF.

The CDR3 loop is CASSYGTGGPNEQYF. For the CDR3, the DNA is TGTGCCAGCAGTTACGGGACAGGGGGGCCAAACGAGCAGTACTTC. V and J are TRBV2 and TRBJ2-7; 11 bases fit TRBD1. The J segment lost 5 bases and the V segment lost 5 bases, leaving 8 bases of the junction unmatched. This CDR3 comprises 15 residues. CDR1 and CDR2 (germline): SNHLY, FYNNEI.

This clone was found a few times. The chain combines TRBV2 with TRBJ2-7; 10 nucleotides line up with TRBD2. Germline V gene lookup returns CDR1 SNHLY and CDR2 FYNNEI. V shed 2 bases, J shed 2 bases, and the junction held 0 bases outside the gene matches. The CDR3 spans 14 residues. DNA for the CDR3: TGTGCCAGCAGTGAAACTAGCGGGGCCTACGAGCAGTACTTC. Its translation is CASSETSGAYEQYF. Looking up the rest from reference TRBV2 and TRBJ2-7 gives the full variable domain: EPEVTQTPSHQVTQMGQEVILRCVPISNHLYFYWYRQILGQKVEFLVSFYNNEISEKSEIFDDQFSVERPDGSNFTLKIRSTKLEDSAMYFCASSETSGAYEQYFGPGTRLTVT.